Each of the 27 T cell receptor beta chains below was sequenced from the same sample in a study of Graves' ophthalmopathy and Graves' hyperthyroidism. The study amplified TCR beta CDR3 regions using RNA transcripts. The library came from an HTBI-primed first-round RT-PCR and a second-round multiplex PCR. TCRdb reprocessed the multiplex PCR reads via MiXCR and lists one record per CDR3 protein. The data hold 300,000 to 350,000 distinct CDR3 sequences, with roughly 16% observed a single time. The sequenced material came from peripheral blood. All receptors derive from an adult man with Graves' ophthalmopathy.

This clonotype was counted ten times or more. The genes are TRBV27 and TRBJ1-2; D unclear. Trimming cost V 3 bases and J 0 bases, with 32 bases left between them. CDR3 size: 22 residues. CDR1 is MNHEY, CDR2 SMNVEV, per germline (reference sequence). The CDR3 DNA reads as TGTGCCAGCAGTTTCAGATCGGTTCGCTTAGGACCGATATACACTCCTAACTATGGCTACACCTTC. Protein: CASSFRSVRLGPIYTPNYGYTF.

On this clonotype itself: One base away lies a much larger clone, so this may be a sequencing read error. The rearrangement joins TRBV20-1 to TRBJ2-7; either TRBD1 or TRBD2 may fit D (5 bases each). Trimming pared 6 bases from V and 2 bases from J, leaving 20 bases between. Germline V gene lookup returns CDR1 DFQATT and CDR2 SNEGSKA (reference sequence). This CDR3 is 15 amino acids long. DNA of the CDR3: TGCAGTGCCATAGACAGAGGAGGTACCCCCTACGAGCAGTACTTC. Translating it yields CSAIDRGGTPYEQYF.

This clonotype was counted at least ten times. The chain links TRBV6-1 to TRBJ1-2; D is undetermined. V was cut by 0 bases and J by 5 bases, with 10 bases left in between. The germline V gene has CDR1 MNHNS and CDR2 SASEGT. The CDR3 is 14 amino acids. CDR3 region: CASSEAVGVYGYTF. For the CDR3, the DNA is TGTGCCAGCAGTGAAGCGGTCGGAGTTTATGGCTACACCTTC.

This rearrangement joins TRBV13 to TRBJ1-1, with unresolved D. V dropped 5 bases and J dropped 0 bases, with 19 bases sitting between them. CDR1 and CDR2 (germline): PRHDT, FYEKMQ (reference sequence). The CDR3 consists of 17 residues. CDR3 in DNA: TGTGCCAGCAGCCCGCTTGTAAGCAGTGACTTGAACACTGAAGCTTTCTTT. Protein sequence: CASSPLVSSDLNTEAFF.

This clonotype was seen ten or more times. The chain joins TRBV24-1 to TRBJ2-2; D is tentatively TRBD1 or TRBD2 (5 bases each). V was clipped by 6 bases and J by 8 bases, with 12 bases between them. The germline V gene encodes CDR1 KGHDR and CDR2 SFDVKD. The CDR3 has 13 residues. CDR3 protein: CATSPGASGELFF. For the CDR3, the DNA is TGTGCCACCAGTCCCGGGGCATCGGGGGAGCTGTTTTTT.

The genes are TRBV6-2 or TRBV6-3 and TRBJ2-7, with a tentative D call TRBD2 (6 bases). Trimming pared 2 bases from V and 3 bases from J, leaving 11 bases between. Germline V gene lookup returns CDR1 MNHEY and CDR2 SVGEGT. The CDR3 is 14 amino acids. The CDR3 coding sequence is TGTGCCAGCAGTTACGTCGGGACTGACTACGAGCAGTACTTC. Translating it yields CASSYVGTDYEQYF.

In its sample, this clonotype was seen many times. The chain employs TRBV25-1 and TRBJ1-1; perhaps TRBD1 as D (5 bases). Germline V lookup: CDR1 MGHDK, CDR2 SYGVNS. The CDR3 is 13 residues long. V gave up 8 bases and J gave up 1 base, with 11 bases separating them. For the CDR3, the DNA is TGTGCCAGCCAAAGGGGTTGGAACACTGAAGCTTTCTTT. This translates into CASQRGWNTEAFF.

The rearrangement links TRBV6-5 to TRBJ2-7; D may be TRBD1 (5 bases). CDR3 length equals 14 residues. Germline CDR1 and CDR2: MNHEY and SVGAGI. Deletions cut 4 bases from V and 2 bases from J, with 12 bases between. The CDR3 loop reads CASSSTDSPYEQYF. The CDR3 DNA reads TGTGCCAGCAGTTCAACAGACAGTCCCTACGAGCAGTACTTC.

This clonotype was seen repeatedly, ten times or more. The gene calls are TRBV5-1 and TRBJ1-6; D is undetermined. This CDR3 is built from 19 residues. Deletions cut 1 base from V and 7 bases from J, with 24 bases between. Germline CDR1 and CDR2: SGHRS and YFSETQ. CDR3 coding DNA: TGCGCCAGCAGCTTGACCGCGCCCGAATGGAACACCAGAAATTCACCCCTCCACTTT. This codes for CASSLTAPEWNTRNSPLHF.

The chain is built from TRBV29-1 and TRBJ2-7; 16 positions agree with TRBD2. The CDR3 length is 15 residues. Per germline, CDR1 SQVTM and CDR2 ANQGSEA. The V gene end was trimmed by 3 bases and the J gene end by 2 bases; junction bases not matched to a gene: 1. CDR3 protein: CSVEGTSGRAYEQYF. CDR3 bases: TGCAGCGTTGAGGGGACTAGCGGGAGGGCCTACGAGCAGTACTTC.

This clonotype was seen ten or more times. The chain has TRBV7-3 and TRBJ2-5; D is perhaps TRBD1 or TRBD2 (6 bases each). Germline V gene lookup returns CDR1 SGHTA and CDR2 FQGTGA. V lost 1 base to trimming and J lost 2 bases, with 14 bases between them. The CDR3 covers 16 residues. The CDR3 sequence: CASSLNGGHQQETQYF. CDR3 DNA sequence: TGTGCCAGCAGCTTAAACGGGGGACACCAACAAGAGACCCAGTACTTC. Looking up the rest from reference TRBV7-3 and TRBJ2-5 gives the full variable domain: GAGVSQTPSNKVTEKGKYVELRCDPISGHTALYWYRQSLGQGPEFLIYFQGTGAADDSGLPNDRFFAVRPEGSVSTLKIQRTERGDSAVYLCASSLNGGHQQETQYFGPGTRLLVL.

This clonotype was counted between two and nine times. V usage is TRBV28 and J usage is TRBJ1-1, with D unclear. The CDR3 has 14 residues. V lost 3 bases to trimming and J lost 5 bases, with 13 bases between them. Germline V CDR1 and CDR2: MDHEN, SYDVKM. The CDR3: CASSLHSVGTEAFF. The CDR3 region has the DNA TGTGCCAGCAGTTTGCACAGTGTGGGTACTGAAGCTTTCTTT.

Remarks on this clonotype: This may arise from a read error, as a much more abundant clone is one base away. The chain has TRBV6-2 or TRBV6-3 and TRBJ2-7; 8 nucleotides align to TRBD2. CDR3 length: 15 amino acids. CDR1 and CDR2 (germline): MNHEY, SVGEGT. Trimming took 5 bases from V and 7 from J; bases not matched to a gene: 13. The CDR3 sequence: CASSGRKGGRNEQYF. The CDR3 DNA is TGTGCCAGCAGTGGACGGAAAGGCGGGAGGAATGAGCAGTACTTC.

This clonotype was counted a few times. A much bigger clone sits one base away, suggesting this may be a read error. The rearrangement links TRBV19 to TRBJ1-1, with a weak D call TRBD1 (5 bases). Trimming stripped 3 bases from V and 5 bases from J, with 7 bases between. CDR3 length: 12 amino acids. Germline values: CDR1 LNHDA, CDR2 SQIVND (reference sequence). As DNA, the CDR3 is TGTGCCAGTAGTATTTGGGGGACTGAAGCTTTCTTT. Translation: CASSIWGTEAFF.

This clonotype appeared many times. The V and J genes are TRBV9 and TRBJ2-6; D uncertain. V was cut by 1 base and J by 1 base, with 15 bases left in between. CDR1 and CDR2 (germline): SGDLS, YYNGEE. The CDR3 consists of 18 residues. The CDR3 sequence: CASSVTLTYGSGANVLTF. The CDR3, as DNA: TGTGCCAGCAGCGTAACCCTAACCTATGGGTCTGGGGCCAACGTCCTGACTTTC. Variable domain in full (rest from reference TRBV9 and TRBJ2-6): DSGVTQTPKHLITATGQRVTLRCSPRSGDLSVYWYQQSLDQGLQFLIQYYNGEERAKGNILERFSAQQFPDLHSELNLSSLELGDSALYFCASSVTLTYGSGANVLTFGAGSRLTVL.

Many counts were recorded for this clonotype. V usage is TRBV6-2 or TRBV6-3 and J usage is TRBJ2-5; 9 bases line up with TRBD1. Trimming removed 6 bases from V and 4 bases from J; junction bases left unmatched: 6. The CDR3 spans 14 residues. CDR1 is MNHEY, CDR2 SVGEGT, per germline. The CDR3 reads CASRGGTGRETQYF. In DNA, the CDR3 is TGTGCCAGCAGAGGCGGGACAGGGAGAGAGACCCAGTACTTC.

This clonotype was counted at least ten times. J is TRBJ1-2 and V is TRBV30; D gene ambiguous. The CDR3 is made up of 15 amino acids. Germline CDR1 GTSNPN, CDR2 SVGIG (reference sequence). Trimming left V 0 bases short and J 7 bases short, with 18 bases between. The CDR3 region has the DNA TGTGCCTGGAGTGTGGGTAGCAGGATGGACTTTGGCTACACCTTC. It encodes CAWSVGSRMDFGYTF.

This clonotype was observed a single time. The CDR3 bases are TGTGCCAGCAGTCGACGCTCCGGGACAGGGGAAGCTTTCTTT. Protein product: CASSRRSGTGEAFF. The V gene is TRBV6-1, the J gene TRBJ1-1, with 9 bases that match TRBD1. Germline V CDR1 and CDR2: MNHNS, SASEGT. CDR3 length: 14 residues. V was clipped by 5 bases and J by 8 bases; unmatched bases: 9.

This clonotype has at least ten counts. This chain connects TRBV29-1 to TRBJ2-7, with D tentatively TRBD1 or TRBD2 (6 bases each). The CDR3 extends over 15 amino acids. Deletions cut 6 bases from V and 0 bases from J, with 18 bases between. Germline assignment: CDR1 SQVTM and CDR2 ANQGSEA. The CDR3 reads CSVFGGQGISYEQYF. For the CDR3, the DNA is TGCAGCGTCTTTGGAGGGCAGGGGATCTCCTACGAGCAGTACTTC.

The chain carries TRBV6-1 and TRBJ2-7; D gene unclear. The tail of the sequence fits TRBJ2-1 better, so the J call may be wrong. The CDR3 runs 13 residues. Germline CDR1 reads MNHNS; CDR2 reads SASEGT. CDR3 residues: CASSIAGAELQFF. The CDR3 nucleotides read TGTGCCAGCAGTATCGCAGGCGCGGAATTGCAGTTCTTC.

The V gene is TRBV12-3 or TRBV12-4, the J gene TRBJ2-7; 8 bases are a match to TRBD1. The CDR3 loop spans 14 amino acids. With 5 bases clipped from V and 3 bases from J, the junction kept 6 bases outside the gene matches. CDR3 bases: TGTGCCAGCAGTCCAGGGGGCGAGGGCTACGAGCAGTACTTC. It encodes CASSPGGEGYEQYF.

In this sample, this clonotype turned up once. This rearrangement joins TRBV20-1 to TRBJ2-7; 16 positions agree with TRBD2. The CDR3 covers 15 residues. The V segment lost 6 bases and the J segment 7 bases; nucleotides outside the gene matches: 9. The V gene's germline CDR1 is DFQATT and CDR2 SNEGSKA (reference sequence). Written as DNA, the CDR3 is TGCAGTGCCGAAGGGACTAGCGGGGGGGCAGGGGAGCAGTACTTC. Encoded protein: CSAEGTSGGAGEQYF.

The chain is built from TRBV27 and TRBJ2-7; D gene uncertain. Germline assignment: CDR1 MNHEY and CDR2 SMNVEV (reference sequence). Trimming took off 2 bases at V and 0 bases at J, with 8 bases between the two ends. This CDR3 region has 14 residues. Here the CDR3 DNA reads TGTGCCAGCAGTTTAAGGACCCTCTCCTACGAGCAGTACTTC. Amino acids: CASSLRTLSYEQYF.

The chain recombines TRBV7-2 with TRBJ1-6; maybe TRBD1 (5 bases). V shed 4 bases and J shed 7 bases, with 17 bases lying between them. The CDR3 sequence is 16 residues long. The V gene's germline CDR1 is SGHTA and CDR2 FQGNSA. The CDR3 DNA reads TGTGCCAGCAGCTGGAGGGGCACGAGCGGGAATTCACCCCTCCACTTT. The encoded protein is CASSWRGTSGNSPLHF.

This clonotype was seen ten or more times. The chain combines TRBV12-3 or TRBV12-4 with TRBJ2-2; 7 bases are a match to TRBD1. This CDR3 region has 13 residues. With 6 bases clipped from V and 9 bases from J, the junction kept 7 bases outside the gene matches. CDR3 bases: TGTGCCAGCAGGACCCGGGACAGTAGGGAGCTGTTTTTT. Translated: CASRTRDSRELFF.

V is TRBV6-2 or TRBV6-3 and J is TRBJ1-2, with 9 positions matching TRBD1. The CDR3 contains 15 residues. With V trimmed by 2 bases and J by 3 bases, 4 bases remained unmatched. Germline V CDR1 and CDR2: MNHEY, SVGEGT. CDR3 coding DNA: TGTGCCAGCAGTTACCCGGGACAGGGCTACTATGGCTACACCTTC. It encodes CASSYPGQGYYGYTF.

Ten or more counts support this clonotype. V gene TRBV11-3 combines with J gene TRBJ1-3; tentatively, D is TRBD1 (5 bases). The CDR3 sequence is 15 residues long. CDR1 and CDR2 (germline): SGHNT, YENEEA. The V and J ends lost 5 bases and 3 bases respectively, with 14 bases between them. DNA of the CDR3: TGTGCCAGCAGCCGATCGCAGGGTGGTGGAAACACCATATATTTT. Protein sequence: CASSRSQGGGNTIYF.